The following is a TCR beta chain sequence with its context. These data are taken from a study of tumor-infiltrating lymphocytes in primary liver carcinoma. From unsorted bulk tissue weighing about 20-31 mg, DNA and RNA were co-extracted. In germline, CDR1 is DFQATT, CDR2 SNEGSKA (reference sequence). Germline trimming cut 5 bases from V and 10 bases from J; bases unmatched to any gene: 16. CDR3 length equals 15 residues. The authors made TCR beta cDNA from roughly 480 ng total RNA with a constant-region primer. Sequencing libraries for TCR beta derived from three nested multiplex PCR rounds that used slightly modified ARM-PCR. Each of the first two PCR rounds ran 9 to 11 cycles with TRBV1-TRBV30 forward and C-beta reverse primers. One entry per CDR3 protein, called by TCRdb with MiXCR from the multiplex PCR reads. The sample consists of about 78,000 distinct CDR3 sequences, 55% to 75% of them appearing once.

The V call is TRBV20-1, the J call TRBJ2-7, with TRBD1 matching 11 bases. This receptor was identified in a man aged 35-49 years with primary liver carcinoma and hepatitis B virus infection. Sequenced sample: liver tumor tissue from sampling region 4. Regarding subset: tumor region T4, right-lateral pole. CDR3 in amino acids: CSAAFGTGGVGEQYF. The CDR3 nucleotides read TGCAGTGCTGCGTTCGGGACAGGGGGGGTAGGCGAACAGTACTTC.